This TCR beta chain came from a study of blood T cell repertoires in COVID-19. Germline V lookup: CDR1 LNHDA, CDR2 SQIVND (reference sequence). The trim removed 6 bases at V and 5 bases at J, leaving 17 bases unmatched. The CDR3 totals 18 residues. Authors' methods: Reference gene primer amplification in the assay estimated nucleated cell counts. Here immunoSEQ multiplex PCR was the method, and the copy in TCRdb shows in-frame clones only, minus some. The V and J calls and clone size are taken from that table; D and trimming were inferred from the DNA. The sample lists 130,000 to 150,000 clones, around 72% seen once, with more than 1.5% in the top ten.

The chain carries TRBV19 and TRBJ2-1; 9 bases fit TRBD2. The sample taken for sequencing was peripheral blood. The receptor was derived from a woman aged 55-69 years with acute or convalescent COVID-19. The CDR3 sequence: CASSRWGTSSLVNNEQFF. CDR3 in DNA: TGTGCCAGTAGCCGATGGGGGACTAGCTCATTGGTGAACAATGAGCAGTTCTTC.